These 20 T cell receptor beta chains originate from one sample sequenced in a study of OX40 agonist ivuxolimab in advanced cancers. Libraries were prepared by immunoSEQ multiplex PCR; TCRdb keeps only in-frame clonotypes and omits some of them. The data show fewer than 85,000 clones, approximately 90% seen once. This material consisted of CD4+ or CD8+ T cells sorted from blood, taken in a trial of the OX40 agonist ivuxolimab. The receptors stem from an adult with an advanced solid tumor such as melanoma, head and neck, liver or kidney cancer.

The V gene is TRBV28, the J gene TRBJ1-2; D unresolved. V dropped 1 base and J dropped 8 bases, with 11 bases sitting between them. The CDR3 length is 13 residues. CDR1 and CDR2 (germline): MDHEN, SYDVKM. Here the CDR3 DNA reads TGTGCCAGCAGTTTATCCGACTTGAAAGGCTACACCTTC. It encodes CASSLSDLKGYTF.

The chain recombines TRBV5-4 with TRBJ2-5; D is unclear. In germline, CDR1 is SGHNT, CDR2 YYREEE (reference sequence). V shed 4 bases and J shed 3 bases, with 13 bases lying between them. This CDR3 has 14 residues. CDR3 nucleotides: TGTGCCAGCAGCCTACGGTGGACCAAAGAGACCCAGTACTTC. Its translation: CASSLRWTKETQYF.

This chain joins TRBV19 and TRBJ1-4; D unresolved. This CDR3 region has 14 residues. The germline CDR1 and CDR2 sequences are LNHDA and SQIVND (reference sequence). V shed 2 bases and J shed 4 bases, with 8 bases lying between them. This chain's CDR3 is CASSILGGNEKLFF. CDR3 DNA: TGTGCCAGTAGTATACTGGGAGGTAATGAAAAACTGTTTTTT.

The CDR3 coding sequence is TGCGCCAGCAGCCTAAGGACAGGGGGGCGCAATGAGCAGTTCTTC. This gives the protein CASSLRTGGRNEQFF. The chain links TRBV5-1 to TRBJ2-1; TRBD1 matches at 10 bases. The ends lost 4 bases at V and 6 bases at J; junction bases unmatched: 7. This CDR3 comprises 15 residues. Germline loops: CDR1 SGHRS, CDR2 YFSETQ.

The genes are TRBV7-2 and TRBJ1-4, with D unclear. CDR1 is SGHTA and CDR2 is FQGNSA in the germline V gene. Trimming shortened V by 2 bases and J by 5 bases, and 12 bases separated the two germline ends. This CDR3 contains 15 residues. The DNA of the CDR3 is TGTGCCAGCAGCTTACAGGTTGGGGAGAATGAAAAACTGTTTTTT. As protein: CASSLQVGENEKLFF.

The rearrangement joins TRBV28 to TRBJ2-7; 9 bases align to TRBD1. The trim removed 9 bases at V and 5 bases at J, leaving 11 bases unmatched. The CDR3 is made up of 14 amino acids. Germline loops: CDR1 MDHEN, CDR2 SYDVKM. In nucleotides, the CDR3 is TGTGCCAGTGTCTTGGGACAGGGTCTGAACGAGCAGTACTTC. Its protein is CASVLGQGLNEQYF.

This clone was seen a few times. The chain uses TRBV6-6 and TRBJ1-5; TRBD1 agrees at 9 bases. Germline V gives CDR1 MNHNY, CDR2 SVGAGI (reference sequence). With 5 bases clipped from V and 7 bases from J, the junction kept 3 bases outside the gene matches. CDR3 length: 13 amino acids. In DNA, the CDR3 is TGTGCCAGCAGTACAGGGGGCGGACAGCCCCAGCATTTT. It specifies CASSTGGGQPQHF.

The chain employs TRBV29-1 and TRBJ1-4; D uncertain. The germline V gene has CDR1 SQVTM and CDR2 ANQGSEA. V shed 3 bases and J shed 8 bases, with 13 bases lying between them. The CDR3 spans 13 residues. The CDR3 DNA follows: TGCAGCGTTGAGATGGGGAGAGGGGAAAAACTGTTTTTT. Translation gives CSVEMGRGEKLFF.

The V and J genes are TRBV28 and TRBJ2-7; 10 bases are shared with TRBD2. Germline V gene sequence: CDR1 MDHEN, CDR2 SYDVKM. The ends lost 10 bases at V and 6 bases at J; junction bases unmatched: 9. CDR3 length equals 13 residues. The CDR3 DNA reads TGTGCCACCCGAGCGGGAGGGCCGGGCGAGCAGTACTTC. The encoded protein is CATRAGGPGEQYF.

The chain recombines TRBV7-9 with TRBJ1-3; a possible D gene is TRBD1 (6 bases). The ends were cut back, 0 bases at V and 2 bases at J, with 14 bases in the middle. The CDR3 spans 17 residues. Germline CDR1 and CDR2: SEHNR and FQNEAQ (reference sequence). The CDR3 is CASSLAIGRGPGNTIYF. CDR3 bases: TGTGCCAGCAGCTTAGCGATTGGCAGGGGTCCTGGAAACACCATATATTTT.

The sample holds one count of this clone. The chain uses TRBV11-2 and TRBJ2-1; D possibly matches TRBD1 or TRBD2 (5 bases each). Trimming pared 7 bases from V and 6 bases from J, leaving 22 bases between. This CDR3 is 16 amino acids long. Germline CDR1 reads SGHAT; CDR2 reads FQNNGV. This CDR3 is CASTKNPGTRSNEQFF. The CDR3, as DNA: TGTGCCAGCACTAAAAACCCCGGGACCCGGTCCAATGAGCAGTTCTTC.

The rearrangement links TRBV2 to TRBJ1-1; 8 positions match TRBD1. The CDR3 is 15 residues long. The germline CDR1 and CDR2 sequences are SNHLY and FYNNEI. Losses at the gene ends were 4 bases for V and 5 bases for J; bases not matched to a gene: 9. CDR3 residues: CASSGLDRGGTEAFF. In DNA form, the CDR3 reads TGTGCCAGCAGTGGACTCGACAGGGGAGGAACTGAAGCTTTCTTT.

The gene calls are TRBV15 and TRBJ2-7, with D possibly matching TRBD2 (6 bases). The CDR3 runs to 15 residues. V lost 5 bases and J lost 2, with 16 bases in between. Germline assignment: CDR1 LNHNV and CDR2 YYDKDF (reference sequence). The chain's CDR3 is CATSRGLGGTYEQYF. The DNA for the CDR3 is TGTGCCACCAGCCGAGGCTTGGGGGGAACCTACGAGCAGTACTTC. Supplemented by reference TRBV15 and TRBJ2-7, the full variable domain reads DAMVIQNPRYQVTQFGKPVTLSCSQTLNHNVMYWYQQKSSQAPKLLFHYYDKDFNNEADTPDNFQSRRPNTSFCFLDIRSPGLGDTAMYLCATSRGLGGTYEQYFGPGTRLTVT.

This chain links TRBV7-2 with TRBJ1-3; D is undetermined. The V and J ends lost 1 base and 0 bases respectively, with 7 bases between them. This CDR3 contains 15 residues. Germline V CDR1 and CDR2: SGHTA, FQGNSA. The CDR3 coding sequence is TGTGCCAGCAGCTTAGGACGGAGCTCTGGAAACACCATATATTTT. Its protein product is CASSLGRSSGNTIYF. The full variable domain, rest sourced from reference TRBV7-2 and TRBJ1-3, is GAGVSQSPSNKVTEKGKDVELRCDPISGHTALYWYRQSLGQGLEFLIYFQGNSAPDKSGLPSDRFSAERTGGSVSTLTIQRTQQEDSAVYLCASSLGRSSGNTIYFGEGSWLTVV.

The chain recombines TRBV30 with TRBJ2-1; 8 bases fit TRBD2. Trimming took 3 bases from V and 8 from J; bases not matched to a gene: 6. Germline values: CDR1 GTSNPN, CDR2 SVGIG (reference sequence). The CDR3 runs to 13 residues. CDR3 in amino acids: CAWREAGVHEQFF. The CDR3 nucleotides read TGTGCCTGGAGGGAAGCGGGAGTGCATGAGCAGTTCTTC.

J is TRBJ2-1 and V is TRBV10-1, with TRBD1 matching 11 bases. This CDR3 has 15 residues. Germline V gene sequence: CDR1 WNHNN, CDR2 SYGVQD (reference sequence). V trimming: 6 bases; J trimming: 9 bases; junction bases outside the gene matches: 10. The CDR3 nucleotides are TGCGCCAGCAGCCCGGACAGGGGGCAACCCGGTGAGCAGTTCTTC. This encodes CASSPDRGQPGEQFF.

The CDR3 spells CASSLDSSGINEQFF. The CDR3 DNA sequence: TGCGCCAGCAGCTTGGATAGTAGCGGGATCAATGAGCAGTTCTTC. J is TRBJ2-1 and V is TRBV5-1, with 8 bases fitting TRBD2. Germline loops: CDR1 SGHRS, CDR2 YFSETQ. The J segment lost 6 bases and the V segment lost 0 bases, leaving 5 bases of the junction unmatched. This CDR3 spans 15 amino acids.

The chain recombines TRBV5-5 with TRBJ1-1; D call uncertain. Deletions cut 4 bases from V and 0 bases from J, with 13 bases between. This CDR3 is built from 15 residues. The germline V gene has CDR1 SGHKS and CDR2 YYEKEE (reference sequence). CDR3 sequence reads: CASSSLGGMNTEAFF. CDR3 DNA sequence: TGTGCCAGCAGCAGCTTGGGAGGTATGAACACTGAAGCTTTCTTT.

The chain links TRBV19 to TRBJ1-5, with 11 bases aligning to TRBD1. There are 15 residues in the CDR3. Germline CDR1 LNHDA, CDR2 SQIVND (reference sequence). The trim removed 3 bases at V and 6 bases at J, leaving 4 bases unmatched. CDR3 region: CASSMRTGGSQPQHF. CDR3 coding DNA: TGTGCCAGTAGTATGAGGACAGGGGGCTCTCAGCCCCAGCATTTT.

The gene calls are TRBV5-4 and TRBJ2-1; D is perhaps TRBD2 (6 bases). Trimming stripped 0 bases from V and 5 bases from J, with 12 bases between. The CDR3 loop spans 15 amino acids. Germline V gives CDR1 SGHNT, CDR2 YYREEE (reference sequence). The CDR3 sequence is CASSLVAGKNNEQFF. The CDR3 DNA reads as TGTGCCAGCAGCTTGGTTGCGGGAAAAAACAATGAGCAGTTCTTC.